Below, 15 T cell receptor beta chains from the same sample are listed, as sequenced in a study of response to subunit inactivated influenza vaccine. TCRdb re-derived calls from the RT-PCR reads in MiXCR, one entry per CDR3 protein. The data show 530,000 or so distinct CDR3 sequences, 25% seen once. The sequencing used CD4+ T cells sorted from PBMCs, collected about 5 days after vaccination. The receptors come from a man aged 50-60 years who received an inactivated influenza vaccine.

This chain links TRBV28 with TRBJ2-7; no definite D call. V dropped 6 bases and J dropped 3 bases, with 9 bases sitting between them. The CDR3 has 12 residues. CDR1 is MDHEN, CDR2 SYDVKM, per germline. The DNA of the CDR3 is TGTGCCAGCAGCCAAAAGGGCTACGAGCAGTACTTC. This sequence encodes CASSQKGYEQYF.

There are a few counts of this clonotype. This chain joins TRBV7-2 and TRBJ2-3, with 11 positions matching TRBD2. Trimming cost V 5 bases and J 14 bases; bases outside gene matches: 15. The CDR3 is made up of 15 amino acids. Germline V gene sequence: CDR1 SGHTA, CDR2 FQGNSA. CDR3 sequence (DNA): TGTGCCAGCAGCCCCGGGCTAGCGGGGGGATTAGGACCGTATTTT. Amino acid sequence: CASSPGLAGGLGPYF.

V usage is TRBV7-2 and J usage is TRBJ1-6; no firm D call. V shed 1 base and J shed 2 bases, with 6 bases lying between them. Germline V lookup: CDR1 SGHTA, CDR2 FQGNSA. The length of the CDR3 is 15 residues. CDR3 protein: CASSLVAAYNSPLHF. CDR3 in DNA: TGTGCCAGCAGCTTAGTGGCGGCCTATAATTCACCCCTCCACTTT. The complete variable domain, with remaining parts taken from reference TRBV7-2 and TRBJ1-6, reads GAGVSQSPSNKVTEKGKDVELRCDPISGHTALYWYRQSLGQGLEFLIYFQGNSAPDKSGLPSDRFSAERTGGSVSTLTIQRTQQEDSAVYLCASSLVAAYNSPLHFGNGTRLTVT.

This chain links TRBV24-1 with TRBJ1-2; the match to TRBD1 covers 7 bases. Germline lookup yields CDR1 KGHDR and CDR2 SFDVKD. The junction had 5 bases not matched to a gene; V was cut back by 3 bases and J by 2 bases. The CDR3 sequence is 15 residues long. The CDR3 loop reads CATSDTKTGNYGYTF. In nucleotides, the CDR3 is TGTGCCACCAGTGATACCAAGACAGGGAACTATGGCTACACCTTC.

This clonotype was counted a single time. The chain is built from TRBV20-1 and TRBJ2-7; 10 nucleotides agree with TRBD2. The germline V gene encodes CDR1 DFQATT and CDR2 SNEGSKA (reference sequence). V was clipped by 6 bases and J by 7 bases; unmatched bases: 12. The CDR3 runs to 14 residues. CDR3 region: CSALRSSGSVEQYF. The CDR3, as DNA: TGCAGTGCGCTACGGTCTAGCGGGAGTGTGGAGCAGTACTTC.

This chain joins TRBV12-3 or TRBV12-4 and TRBJ2-7; TRBD2 matches at 11 bases. The CDR3 covers 14 residues. J gave up 3 bases and V 6 bases, and 4 bases lay outside the gene matches. DNA for the CDR3: TGTGCCAGCAGCGAAACTAGCGGGGGCTACGAGCAGTACTTC. This codes for CASSETSGGYEQYF.

The chain couples TRBV28 to TRBJ2-7; no reliable D call. Germline CDR1 and CDR2: MDHEN and SYDVKM. The CDR3 sequence is 14 residues long. Trimming took off 7 bases at V and 0 bases at J, with 13 bases between the two ends. CDR3 bases: TGTGCCAGCACCTCGGGCGGAACCTCCTACGAGCAGTACTTC. Its protein is CASTSGGTSYEQYF.

The J gene is TRBJ2-5, the V gene TRBV3-1; TRBD2 aligns across 8 bases. Germline values: CDR1 LGHDT, CDR2 YNNKEL (reference sequence). CDR3 size: 17 residues. With 10 bases clipped from V and 3 bases from J, the junction kept 19 bases outside the gene matches. The CDR3 coding sequence is TGTGCCACCGCCTCTAATGTGCGGGGGGCGAAAAAAGAGACCCAGTACTTC. This codes for CATASNVRGAKKETQYF.

This clonotype was seen only a few times. The V and J genes are TRBV20-1 and TRBJ2-5; 7 bases map to TRBD2. V shed 4 bases, J shed 1 base, and the junction held 9 bases outside the gene matches. This CDR3 has 15 amino acids. CDR1 and CDR2 (germline): DFQATT, SNEGSKA (reference sequence). CDR3 amino acids: CSATPPGGTQETQYF. CDR3 sequence (DNA): TGCAGTGCTACCCCCCCGGGGGGTACCCAAGAGACCCAGTACTTC.

Concerning this clonotype itself: Germline is not matched at one junction end, which may reflect a read error. This chain links TRBV20-1 with TRBJ2-5, with unresolved D. Per the germline V gene, CDR1 is DFQATT and CDR2 is SNEGSKA (reference sequence). The CDR3 runs 12 residues. The DNA for the CDR3 is TGCGGTGCTAGTCCCCGTGACGGGACCCAGTACTTC. Protein product: CGASPRDGTQYF.

The rearrangement joins TRBV9 to TRBJ2-1; 10 bases are shared with TRBD1. CDR1 SGDLS and CDR2 YYNGEE come from the germline V gene. Losses at the gene ends were 0 bases for V and 6 bases for J; bases not matched to a gene: 3. This CDR3 has 15 residues. The CDR3 DNA follows: TGTGCCAGCAGCGTAGATGGGGACAGGGGCAATGAGCAGTTCTTC. This codes for CASSVDGDRGNEQFF.

CDR3 sequence: CASSSDGDKQFF. CDR3 coding DNA: TGTGCCAGCAGCTCCGACGGGGACAAGCAGTTCTTC. This chain connects TRBV11-3 to TRBJ2-1, with a tentative D call TRBD1 (6 bases). The CDR3 contains 12 residues. Germline CDR1 and CDR2: SGHNT and YENEEA. V was trimmed by 4 bases and J by 11 bases, leaving 12 bases between them.

This chain joins TRBV2 and TRBJ1-5, with D hard to call. In germline, CDR1 is SNHLY, CDR2 FYNNEI. V lost 4 bases and J 1 base, leaving 8 bases between the germline ends. This CDR3 contains 14 residues. CDR3 bases: TGTGCCAGCAGTGGGAGGGTCAGCAATCAGCCCCAGCATTTT. Translating it yields CASSGRVSNQPQHF.

The chain's CDR3 is CASSSLGLGERNEQFF. In DNA, the CDR3 is TGTGCCAGCAGTTCCCTGGGTTTGGGGGAGAGAAATGAGCAGTTCTTC. V gene TRBV6-5 combines with J gene TRBJ2-1; possibly TRBD1 or TRBD2 for D (5 bases each). The germline V and J ends were trimmed by 4 bases and 7 bases, with 20 bases remaining between them. Germline CDR1 MNHEY, CDR2 SVGAGI. This CDR3 contains 16 residues.

The chain combines TRBV20-1 with TRBJ2-7; TRBD2 matches 9 bases. The CDR3 extends over 15 amino acids. From germline, CDR1 is DFQATT and CDR2 SNEGSKA (reference sequence). Trimming at V came to 2 bases and at J to 5 bases, leaving 10 bases not matched to a gene. The CDR3: CSARPPAGGPHEQYF. The CDR3, as DNA: TGCAGTGCTAGACCCCCCGCGGGAGGGCCGCACGAGCAGTACTTC.